The 10 T cell receptor beta chains given below trace back to one sample, sequenced in a study of shared clonotypes between healthy human individuals. Profiled with immunoSEQ multiplex PCR; TCRdb holds only in-frame clones, not every one. Here the sample spans more than 1,200,000 clones, less than 99% being singletons. Sequenced input: naive CD4+ T cells sorted from blood. Subset here: CD45RA+ positively selected. Source of these receptors: a man in his thirties or forties in good health.

V gene TRBV28 combines with J gene TRBJ2-7; 8 nucleotides agree with TRBD2. J lost 6 bases, V lost 3 bases, and 10 bases had no gene match. Germline assignment: CDR1 MDHEN and CDR2 SYDVKM. The CDR3 is 15 residues long. CDR3 nucleotide sequence: TGTGCCAGCAGTTTTTTTGAGCGGGAGTTACCCGAGCAGTACTTC. Protein: CASSFFERELPEQYF.

The V call is TRBV27, the J call TRBJ1-1, with TRBD1 matching 7 bases. Trimming at V came to 5 bases and at J to 6 bases, leaving 12 bases not matched to a gene. CDR1 MNHEY and CDR2 SMNVEV come from the germline V gene (reference sequence). The CDR3 is made up of 15 amino acids. DNA for the CDR3: TGTGCCAGCAGTACCTACACACAGGGGTTAGCTGAAGCTTTCTTT. Translated, it gives CASSTYTQGLAEAFF.

The chain links TRBV9 to TRBJ2-1, with D perhaps assigned TRBD1 or TRBD2 (5 bases each). Germline values: CDR1 SGDLS, CDR2 YYNGEE. Trimming removed 2 bases from V and 2 bases from J, with 11 bases in between. CDR3 length: 15 amino acids. The CDR3 coding sequence is TGTGCCAGCAGCGTTTGGGACGGAGCCTACAATGAGCAGTTCTTC. Its protein is CASSVWDGAYNEQFF.

V usage is TRBV6-5 and J usage is TRBJ1-2; TRBD1 agrees at 7 bases. This CDR3 contains 14 residues. Germline V gene sequence: CDR1 MNHEY, CDR2 SVGAGI. V lost 0 bases, J lost 8 bases, and 6 bases stayed unmatched. The CDR3 DNA is TGTGCCAGCAGTTACTCGGGAGACAGGGACGGCTACACCTTC. The encoded protein is CASSYSGDRDGYTF.

The chain couples TRBV7-2 to TRBJ2-7, with 7 bases fitting TRBD2. J was trimmed by 2 bases and V by 0 bases; bases with no gene match: 4. Germline CDR1 SGHTA, CDR2 FQGNSA. The CDR3 totals 15 residues. The CDR3 spells CASSLARERTYEQYF. As DNA, the CDR3 is TGTGCCAGCAGCTTAGCGCGGGAGCGGACCTACGAGCAGTACTTC.

This clone was seen just once. This chain uses TRBV13 with TRBJ2-7; D gene uncertain. CDR1 and CDR2 from the germline V gene are PRHDT and FYEKMQ (reference sequence). This CDR3 spans 12 amino acids. V shed 5 bases and J shed 2 bases, with 7 bases lying between them. The DNA of the CDR3 is TGTGCCAGCAGCCGGCAGGCCTACGAGCAGTACTTC. Translating it yields CASSRQAYEQYF. Full variable domain (outside the CDR3, taken from reference TRBV13 and TRBJ2-7): AAGVIQSPRHLIKEKRETATLKCYPIPRHDTVYWYQQGPGQDPQFLISFYEKMQSDKGSIPDRFSAQQFSDYHSELNMSSLELGDSALYFCASSRQAYEQYFGPGTRLTVT.

V and J are TRBV7-2 and TRBJ1-2; D gene uncertain. V lost 5 bases and J 10 bases, leaving 17 bases between the germline ends. The CDR3 consists of 13 residues. Germline CDR1 and CDR2: SGHTA and FQGNSA. The CDR3 sequence: CASSPLDGPLYTF. The CDR3, as DNA: TGTGCCAGCAGCCCCCTCGACGGTCCCCTCTACACCTTC. Variable domain in full (rest from reference TRBV7-2 and TRBJ1-2): GAGVSQSPSNKVTEKGKDVELRCDPISGHTALYWYRQSLGQGLEFLIYFQGNSAPDKSGLPSDRFSAERTGGSVSTLTIQRTQQEDSAVYLCASSPLDGPLYTFGSGTRLTVV.

The chain recombines TRBV6-1 with TRBJ2-7, with D possibly being TRBD2 (5 bases). Germline CDR1 reads MNHNS; CDR2 reads SASEGT. CDR3 length: 11 amino acids. V was clipped by 5 bases and J by 12 bases, with 14 bases between them. CDR3 in DNA: TGTGCCAGCAGTACAGCGCTGAGGGCGTACTTC. It codes for CASSTALRAYF.

The table lists this clone with a count of one. The rearrangement uses TRBV13 and TRBJ2-2, with D possibly being TRBD2 (6 bases). V dropped 3 bases and J dropped 7 bases, with 15 bases sitting between them. The CDR3 contains 15 residues. The germline gives CDR1 PRHDT, CDR2 FYEKMQ (reference sequence). Here the CDR3 reads CASSFTSRPGGELFF. The CDR3 DNA sequence: TGTGCCAGCAGCTTTACTAGCAGACCCGGCGGGGAGCTGTTTTTT. The full variable domain, with the rest looked up from reference TRBV13 and TRBJ2-2, is AAGVIQSPRHLIKEKRETATLKCYPIPRHDTVYWYQQGPGQDPQFLISFYEKMQSDKGSIPDRFSAQQFSDYHSELNMSSLELGDSALYFCASSFTSRPGGELFFGEGSRLTVL.

This clone was detected only once. CDR3 sequence (DNA): TGCGCCAGCAGTCTAGCGGGAGCCAATGAGCAGTTCTTC. Protein sequence: CASSLAGANEQFF. This chain connects TRBV10-1 to TRBJ2-1; 10 bases agree with TRBD2. This CDR3 region has 13 residues. The ends lost 5 bases at V and 6 bases at J; junction bases unmatched: 1. In germline, CDR1 is WNHNN, CDR2 SYGVQD (reference sequence).